This T cell receptor (beta chain) was recovered during a study of shared clonotypes between healthy human individuals. On the study more broadly: There were three CD4 naive, three CD4 memory, two CD8 naive and one CD8 memory plates per donor.

How the authors handled the data: As immunoSEQ supplied junction-only sequences (without quality scores), filtering differed. Clones were sequenced by immunoSEQ multiplex PCR, and TCRdb holds only the in-frame ones, with some missing. The DNA gave D and trimming, while V, J and clone size come from that table. The profile covers 2 million to 2.5 million clones, with nearly 97% appearing a single time and 0.13% taken by the ten largest. Regarding the study as a whole: Of the naive CD4 clonotypes, approximately 5% were shared across several donors. Naive subsets typically showed greater estimated richness than memory subsets.

The CDR3 sequence is 13 residues long. Germline CDR1 SGHRS, CDR2 YFSETQ. The ends lost 2 bases at V and 4 bases at J; junction bases unmatched: 2. In its sample, this clone was seen once. Its antigen is currently unknown. The receptor was isolated from a man between 18 and 29 years old in good health. Material: naive CD4+ T cells sorted from blood. Subset given: CD45RA+ positively selected. The gene calls are TRBV5-1 and TRBJ1-2; 7 bases match TRBD1. CDR3 nucleotide sequence: TGCGCCAGCAGCTTACAGGGGCGCTATGGCTACACCTTC. Encoded protein: CASSLQGRYGYTF.